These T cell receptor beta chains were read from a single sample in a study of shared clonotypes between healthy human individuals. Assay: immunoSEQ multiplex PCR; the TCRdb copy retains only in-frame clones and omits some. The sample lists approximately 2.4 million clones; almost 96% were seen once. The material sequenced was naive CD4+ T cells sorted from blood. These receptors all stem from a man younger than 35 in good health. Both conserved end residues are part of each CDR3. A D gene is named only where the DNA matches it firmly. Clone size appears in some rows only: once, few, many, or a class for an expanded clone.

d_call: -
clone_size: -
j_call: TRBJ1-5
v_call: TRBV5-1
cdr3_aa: CASSFTGGDQPQHF
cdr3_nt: TGCGCCAGCAGCTTTACGGGGGGCGATCAGCCCCAGCATTTT

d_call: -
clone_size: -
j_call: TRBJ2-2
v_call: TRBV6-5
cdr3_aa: CASSYRGPKNTGELFF
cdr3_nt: TGTGCCAGCAGTTACCGGGGGCCTAAGAACACCGGGGAGCTGTTTTTT

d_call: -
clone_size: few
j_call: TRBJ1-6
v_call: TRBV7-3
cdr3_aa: CASSSPPGPLHF
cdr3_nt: TGTGCCAGCAGCTCACCACCGGGACCCCTCCACTTT

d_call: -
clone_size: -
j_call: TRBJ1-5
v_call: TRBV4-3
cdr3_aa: CASSQGQDGNQPQHF
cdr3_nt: TGCGCCAGCAGCCAAGGGCAAGACGGCAATCAGCCCCAGCATTTT

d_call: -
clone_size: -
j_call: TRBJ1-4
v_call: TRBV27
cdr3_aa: CASSSRTWGNEKLFF
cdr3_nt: TGTGCCAGCAGTTCCCGAACGTGGGGAAATGAAAAACTGTTTTTT

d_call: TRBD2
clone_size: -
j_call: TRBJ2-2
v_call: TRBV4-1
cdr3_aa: CASSQGALAGVELFF
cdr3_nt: TGCGCCAGCAGCCAAGGGGCACTAGCGGGTGTGGAGCTGTTTTTT

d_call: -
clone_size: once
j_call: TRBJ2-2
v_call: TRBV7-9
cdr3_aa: CASSLKKTGELFF
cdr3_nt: TGTGCCAGCAGCTTAAAAAAGACCGGGGAGCTGTTTTTT

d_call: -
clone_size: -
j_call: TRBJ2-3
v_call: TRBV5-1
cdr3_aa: CASSLVGSPGTQYF
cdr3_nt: TGCGCCAGCAGCTTGGTTGGTAGTCCGGGTACGCAGTATTTT

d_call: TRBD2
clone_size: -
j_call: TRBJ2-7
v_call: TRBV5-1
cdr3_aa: CASRRGTYEQYF
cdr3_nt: TGCGCCAGCAGGCGGGGGACCTACGAGCAGTACTTC

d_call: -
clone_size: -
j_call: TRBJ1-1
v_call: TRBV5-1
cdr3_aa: CASSLALNTEAFF
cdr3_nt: TGCGCCAGCAGCTTGGCATTGAACACTGAAGCTTTCTTT

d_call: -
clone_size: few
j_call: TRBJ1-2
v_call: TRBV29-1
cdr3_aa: CSVVGGLNYGYTF
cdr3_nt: TGCAGCGTTGTGGGAGGTTTGAACTATGGCTACACCTTC

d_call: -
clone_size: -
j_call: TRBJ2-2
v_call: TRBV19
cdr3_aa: CATQVGGAGELFF
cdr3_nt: TGTGCCACCCAAGTGGGTGGCGCCGGGGAGCTGTTTTTT

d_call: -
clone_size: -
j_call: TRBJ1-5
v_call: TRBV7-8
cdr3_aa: CASSMGGDGGNQPQHF
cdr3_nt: TGTGCCAGCAGCATGGGAGGGGACGGAGGCAATCAGCCCCAGCATTTT

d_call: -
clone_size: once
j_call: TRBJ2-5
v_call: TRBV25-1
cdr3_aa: CASSELLGALRGKETQYF
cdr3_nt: TGTGCCAGCAGTGAATTATTGGGGGCGCTCAGAGGAAAAGAGACCCAGTACTTC

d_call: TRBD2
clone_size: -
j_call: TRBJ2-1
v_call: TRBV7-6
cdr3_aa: CASSLRLAGGNEQFF
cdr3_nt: TGTGCCAGCAGCTTAAGACTAGCGGGAGGCAATGAGCAGTTCTTC

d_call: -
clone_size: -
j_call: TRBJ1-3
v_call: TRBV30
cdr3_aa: CAWEASGNTIYF
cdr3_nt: TGTGCCTGGGAAGCCTCTGGAAACACCATATATTTT

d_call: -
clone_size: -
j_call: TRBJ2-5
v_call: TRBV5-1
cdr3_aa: CASSPSDPKETQYF
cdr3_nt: TGCGCCAGCAGCCCGAGCGACCCGAAAGAGACCCAGTACTTC

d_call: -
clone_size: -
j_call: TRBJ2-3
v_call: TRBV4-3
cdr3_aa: CASSQGLADTQYF
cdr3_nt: TGCGCCAGCAGCCAAGGACTAGCAGATACGCAGTATTTT

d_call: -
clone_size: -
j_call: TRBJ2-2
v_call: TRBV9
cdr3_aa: CASSVALQGTGELFF
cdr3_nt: TGTGCCAGCAGCGTAGCTCTACAGGGCACCGGGGAGCTGTTTTTT

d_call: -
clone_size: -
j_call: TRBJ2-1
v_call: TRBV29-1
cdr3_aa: CSVGRTLIDEQFF
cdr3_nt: TGCAGCGTTGGTAGGACCTTAATCGATGAGCAGTTCTTC

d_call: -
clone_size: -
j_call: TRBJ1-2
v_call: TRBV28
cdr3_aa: CASSLQGYGYTF
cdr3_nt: TGTGCCAGCAGTCTACAGGGCTATGGCTACACCTTC

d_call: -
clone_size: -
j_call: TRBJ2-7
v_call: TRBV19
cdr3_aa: CASSVTLYEQYF
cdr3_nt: TGTGCCAGTAGTGTCACTCTTTACGAGCAGTACTTC

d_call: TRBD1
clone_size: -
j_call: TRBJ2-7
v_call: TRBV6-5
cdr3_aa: CASSYGTGGYYEQYF
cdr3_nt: TGTGCCAGCAGTTATGGGACAGGGGGTTACTACGAGCAGTACTTC

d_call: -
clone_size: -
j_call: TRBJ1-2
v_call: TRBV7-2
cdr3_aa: CASSFGPWEGYTF
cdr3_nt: TGTGCCAGCAGCTTCGGGCCTTGGGAGGGCTACACCTTC

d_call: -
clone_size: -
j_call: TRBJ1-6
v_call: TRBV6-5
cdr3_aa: CASSFTTNSPLHF
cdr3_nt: TGTGCCAGCAGCTTTACCACTAATTCACCCCTCCACTTT

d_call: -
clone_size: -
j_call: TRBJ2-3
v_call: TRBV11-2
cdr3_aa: CASSFSSPGSTDTQYF
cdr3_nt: TGTGCCAGCAGCTTCTCTTCGCCGGGGAGTACAGATACGCAGTATTTT

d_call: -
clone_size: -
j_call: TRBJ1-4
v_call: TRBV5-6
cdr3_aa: CASSYRQAATNEKLFF
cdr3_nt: TGTGCCAGCAGCTACAGACAGGCCGCAACTAATGAAAAACTGTTTTTT

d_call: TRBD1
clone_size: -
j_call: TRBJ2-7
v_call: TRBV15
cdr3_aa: CATSGPGQASYEQYF
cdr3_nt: TGTGCCACCAGCGGTCCGGGACAGGCTAGCTACGAGCAGTACTTC

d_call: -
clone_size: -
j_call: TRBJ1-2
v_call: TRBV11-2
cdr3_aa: CASSPYVGEGGGYTF
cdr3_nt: TGTGCCAGCAGCCCCTACGTCGGGGAGGGAGGCGGCTACACCTTC